Below, one TCR beta chain is given with its context. Trimming stripped 6 bases from V and 1 base from J, with 15 bases between. The germline V gene encodes CDR1 SGHAT and CDR2 FQNNGV. The CDR3 loop spans 15 amino acids. The data originate from a study of T-cell memory formation after mild COVID-19. TCRdb redid the calling of the 5' RACE reads with MiXCR, one entry per CDR3 protein. The data show roughly 600,000 distinct CDR3 sequences, 15% to 20% seen once. The rearrangement joins TRBV11-2 to TRBJ2-5, with D possibly being TRBD1 (6 bases). The sequenced material came from PBMCs or a T cell subset sorted from them (not recorded which). This clonotype originated in an adult woman who had mild COVID-19 (a few samples of this study predate the infection). Cell type and time point are not known. The CDR3 is CASRSDRIFQETQYF. CDR3 sequence (DNA): TGTGCCAGCAGATCGGACAGAATCTTCCAAGAGACCCAGTACTTC. Full variable domain (outside the CDR3, taken from reference TRBV11-2 and TRBJ2-5): EAGVAQSPRYKIIEKRQSVAFWCNPISGHATLYWYQQILGQGPKLLIQFQNNGVVDDSQLPKDRFSAERLKGVDSTLKIQPAKLEDSAVYLCASRSDRIFQETQYFGPGTRLLVL.